This T cell receptor (beta chain) was captured in a study of blood T cell repertoires in COVID-19. Overall study: Material from acute and convalescent COVID-19 was sourced from the United States, Italy and Spain. Sample material is recorded as cDNA or gDNA derived from T cells, B-cell-depleted T cells, or PBMCs.

The CDR3 consists of 14 residues. Trimming took 4 bases from V and 5 from J; bases not matched to a gene: 8. Germline V gene sequence: CDR1 LGHDT, CDR2 YNNKEL (reference sequence). As handled by the study authors: Estimation of nucleated cell counts was performed using reference gene primer amplification. Method: immunoSEQ multiplex PCR; TCRdb's copy keeps in-frame clones and lacks some. V and J calls and clone size are those listed in that table; D and trimming were worked out from the DNA. The sample comprises more than 110,000 clones, around nine tenths of which are singletons, and over 2.5% rests with the top ten.

The origin of this receptor is a man in his sixties with active or convalescent COVID-19. Sequenced material: peripheral blood. This chain joins TRBV3-1 (or the pseudogene TRBV3-2) and TRBJ2-7; the match to TRBD2 covers 7 bases. CDR3 residues: CASSPSGGRDEQYF. The DNA for the CDR3 is TGTGCCAGCAGCCCATCTGGTGGGAGGGACGAGCAGTACTTC.